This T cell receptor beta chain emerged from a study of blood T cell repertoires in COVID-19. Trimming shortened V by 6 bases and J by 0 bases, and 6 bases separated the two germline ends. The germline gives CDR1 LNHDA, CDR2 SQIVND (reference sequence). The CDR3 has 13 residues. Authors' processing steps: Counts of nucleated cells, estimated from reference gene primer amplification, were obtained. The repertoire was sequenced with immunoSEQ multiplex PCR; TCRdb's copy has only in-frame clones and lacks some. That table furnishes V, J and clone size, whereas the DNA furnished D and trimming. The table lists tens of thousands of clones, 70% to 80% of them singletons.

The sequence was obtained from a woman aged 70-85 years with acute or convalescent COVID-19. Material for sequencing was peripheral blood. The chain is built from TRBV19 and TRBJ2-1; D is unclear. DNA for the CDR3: TGTGCCAGTAGACCAGGCTCCTACAATGAGCAGTTCTTC. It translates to CASRPGSYNEQFF. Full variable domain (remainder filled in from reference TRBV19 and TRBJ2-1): DGGITQSPKYLFRKEGQNVTLSCEQNLNHDAMYWYRQDPGQGLRLIYYSQIVNDFQKGDIAEGYSVSREKKESFPLTVTSAQKNPTAFYLCASRPGSYNEQFFGPGTRLTVL.